The rows below give T cell receptor beta chains drawn from one sample of a study of follicular helper T cells after annual influenza vaccination. Only in-frame clones appear in the TCRdb table, and some are missing; sequencing was by immunoSEQ multiplex PCR. Here the sample spans about 10,000 clones, 81% being singletons. This specimen was CXCR5+ CD38- circulating T follicular helper cells from blood, taken on the day of influenza vaccination. All receptors derive from an adult who received the influenza vaccine. Both conserved end residues are part of each CDR3. Each record gives: CDR3 protein, CDR3 length, V gene.

CDR3: CASSPPGQGTDTQYF
length: 15
V: TRBV18

CDR3: CASSPSGQTIGNTIYF
length: 16
V: TRBV9

CDR3: CASSSGPGGGYTF
length: 13
V: TRBV7-2

CDR3: CASSLTLAGAYNEQFF
length: 16
V: TRBV7-2

CDR3: CASSFRDTYNEQFF
length: 14
V: TRBV9

CDR3: CASSAIQGGYTGELFF
length: 16
V: TRBV14

CDR3: CASSFPGGANYGYTF
length: 15
V: TRBV6-1

CDR3: CASSFGTGRVGNEQFF
length: 16
V: TRBV7-9

CDR3: CASRPGALGPSGELFF
length: 16
V: TRBV7-2

CDR3: CASSENQGFAGNTIYF
length: 16
V: TRBV11-2

CDR3: CASSLAREPNIQYF
length: 14
V: TRBV7-2

CDR3: CASSGALHTDTQYF
length: 14
V: TRBV25-1

CDR3: CASSLYTDEQFF
length: 12
V: TRBV7-2

CDR3: CASSRAAGGVDTGELFF
length: 17
V: TRBV4-1

CDR3: CAWRKDLYQPQHF
length: 13
V: TRBV30

CDR3: CASSKLAGGFANTGELFF
length: 18
V: TRBV25-1

CDR3: CASSYSADEQFF
length: 12
V: TRBV6-6

CDR3: CASSVAGGPVETQYF
length: 15
V: TRBV9

CDR3: CAISEGNNSPLHF
length: 13
V: TRBV10-3

CDR3: CASSPPGQAGEQYF
length: 14
V: TRBV18

CDR3: CASSQGRASGANVLTF
length: 16
V: TRBV4-3

CDR3: CASSRNRGPNTEAFF
length: 15
V: TRBV14

CDR3: CASSPAGREQYF
length: 12
V: TRBV7-9

CDR3: CASSFPTASTGDIQYF
length: 16
V: TRBV7-9

CDR3: CASRDGGINTEAFF
length: 14
V: TRBV6-1

CDR3: CASSFFSVGRAQYF
length: 14
V: TRBV5-4

CDR3: CASSFGPPNEKLFF
length: 14
V: TRBV6-5

CDR3: CAWSSAGAYGYTF
length: 13
V: TRBV30

CDR3: CASSLSQGYQPQHF
length: 14
V: TRBV27

CDR3: CASSEGLGAGYTF
length: 13
V: TRBV6-5

CDR3: CASSTGGPTGELFF
length: 14
V: TRBV19

CDR3: CASSRPMGLAGGDTQYF
length: 17
V: TRBV27

CDR3: CAISDPIGLAGAYNEQFF
length: 18
V: TRBV10-3

CDR3: CASRRGLGNYGYTF
length: 14
V: TRBV28